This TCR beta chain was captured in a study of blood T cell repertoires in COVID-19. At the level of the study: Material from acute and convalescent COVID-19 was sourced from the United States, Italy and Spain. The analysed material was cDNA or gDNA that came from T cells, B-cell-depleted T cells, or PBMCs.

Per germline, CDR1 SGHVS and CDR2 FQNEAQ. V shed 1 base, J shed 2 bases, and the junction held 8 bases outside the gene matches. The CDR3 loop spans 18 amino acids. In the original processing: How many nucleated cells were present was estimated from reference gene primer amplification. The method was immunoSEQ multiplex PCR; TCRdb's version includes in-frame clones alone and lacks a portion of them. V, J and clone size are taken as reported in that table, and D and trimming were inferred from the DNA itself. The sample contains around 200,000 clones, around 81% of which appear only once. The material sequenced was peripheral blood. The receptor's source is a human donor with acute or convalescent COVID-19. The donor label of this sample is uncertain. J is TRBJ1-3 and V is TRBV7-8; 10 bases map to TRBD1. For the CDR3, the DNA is TGTGCCAGCAGCTTAGAAAACCTGGGGACAGGGGCTGGAAACACCATATATTTT. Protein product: CASSLENLGTGAGNTIYF.